Listed below are T cell receptor beta chains from one sample, sequenced in a study of T cells after yellow fever vaccination. TCRdb processed the 5' RACE reads anew with MiXCR; each CDR3 protein has one entry. The repertoire has approximately 110,000 distinct CDR3 sequences, approximately 7% of them found once; the top ten carry 2% to 3%. The source was CD4+ T cells sorted from PBMCs, collected roughly 10 days after the first yellow fever vaccination. Receptors were obtained from a man between 18 and 35 years old who received the YFV17D yellow fever vaccine. Both conserved end residues are part of each CDR3.

v_call: TRBV7-2; j_call: TRBJ2-3; cdr3_aa: CASSLLLAGGPNTQYF
v_call: TRBV28; j_call: TRBJ1-2; cdr3_aa: CASSLGSIGGYSF
v_call: TRBV12-3/TRBV12-4; j_call: TRBJ2-1; cdr3_aa: CASSSQDAQGF
v_call: TRBV15; j_call: TRBJ2-5; cdr3_aa: CATGGHRVGETQYF
v_call: TRBV9; j_call: TRBJ2-1; cdr3_aa: CASSVAERGGGEQFF
v_call: TRBV7-2; j_call: TRBJ2-7; cdr3_aa: CASSLFGRSYEQYF
v_call: TRBV6-2/TRBV6-3; j_call: TRBJ1-2; cdr3_aa: CASSYQGYGYTF
v_call: TRBV18; j_call: TRBJ2-7; cdr3_aa: CASSPPVAGDSYEQYF
v_call: TRBV7-2; j_call: TRBJ2-2; cdr3_aa: CASSFRDGELFF
v_call: TRBV18; j_call: TRBJ1-1; cdr3_aa: CASSLSKWDTEAFF
v_call: TRBV6-6; j_call: TRBJ2-5; cdr3_aa: CASSPQGQTQYF
v_call: TRBV6-1; j_call: TRBJ2-7; cdr3_aa: CASGEGNSYEQYF
v_call: TRBV9; j_call: TRBJ2-3; cdr3_aa: CASSPSTSPRTDTQYF
v_call: TRBV29-1; j_call: TRBJ1-1; cdr3_aa: CSGATEPNTEAFF
v_call: TRBV3-1; j_call: TRBJ1-2; cdr3_aa: CASSPAAGARGYTF
v_call: TRBV5-1; j_call: TRBJ1-6; cdr3_aa: CASSLVIGGKSSYNSPLHF
v_call: TRBV12-3/TRBV12-4; j_call: TRBJ2-7; cdr3_aa: CASSTGAPYEQYF
v_call: TRBV28; j_call: TRBJ2-2; cdr3_aa: CASSLLRRNTGELFF
v_call: TRBV7-2; j_call: TRBJ2-1; cdr3_aa: CASSLAPRGQAEQFF
v_call: TRBV20-1; j_call: TRBJ2-3; cdr3_aa: CSARGLADTQYF